This T cell receptor (beta chain) was retrieved from a study of OX40 agonist ivuxolimab in advanced cancers. Generated by immunoSEQ multiplex PCR, the TCRdb table keeps only in-frame clones and is missing some. The data show 35,000 to 40,000 clones, about 90% seen once. The CDR3 loop spans 13 amino acids. Germline CDR1 and CDR2: SGHTA and FQGTGA. V dropped 0 bases and J dropped 4 bases, with 6 bases sitting between them. This chain joins TRBV7-3 and TRBJ2-5, with D unclear. The specimen comprised CD4+ or CD8+ T cells sorted from blood, sampled in a trial of the OX40 agonist ivuxolimab. This sequence was found in an adult with an advanced solid tumor such as melanoma, head and neck, liver or kidney cancer. The CDR3 DNA reads TGTGCCAGCAGCTTAACCCCCCGAGAGACCCAGTACTTC. Its protein product is CASSLTPRETQYF.